Following are 30 T cell receptor beta chains from one sample sequenced in a study of shared clonotypes between healthy human individuals. TCRdb's table, derived via immunoSEQ multiplex PCR, lists solely in-frame clones and lacks some. The sample consists of some 2.1 million clones, approximately 95% of them appearing once. CD45RO negativity and positive selection for CCR7 defined naive CD8 cells, a population that excluded terminally differentiated effector memory CD45RA+ cells. Sample: naive CD8+ T cells sorted from blood. The origin of the receptors is a man aged 18 to 35 in good health.

V and J are TRBV19 and TRBJ2-7; 8 positions match TRBD2. This CDR3 comprises 13 residues. The J segment lost 2 bases and the V segment lost 5 bases, leaving 2 bases of the junction unmatched. Germline values: CDR1 LNHDA, CDR2 SQIVND (reference sequence). CDR3: CASSAGGPYEQYF. The CDR3 nucleotides read TGTGCCAGTAGTGCGGGGGGCCCCTACGAGCAGTACTTC.

The chain recombines TRBV7-8 with TRBJ1-1, with D perhaps matching TRBD1 (5 bases). V shed 5 bases and J shed 3 bases, with 22 bases lying between them. From germline, CDR1 is SGHVS and CDR2 FQNEAQ. This CDR3 is built from 17 residues. CDR3 in DNA: TGTGCCAGCAGCAAAGAAGAGGGCGGGGCAGGTGACACTGAAGCTTTCTTT. Translating gives CASSKEEGGAGDTEAFF.

The chain carries TRBV14 and TRBJ2-5; D is possibly TRBD1 (5 bases). This CDR3 is built from 16 residues. V gave up 1 base and J gave up 0 bases, with 12 bases separating them. Germline CDR1 and CDR2: SGHDN and FVKESK. CDR3 sequence reads: CASSQVNQGYQETQYF. The CDR3 nucleotides are TGTGCCAGCAGCCAAGTAAATCAGGGCTACCAAGAGACCCAGTACTTC.

The rearrangement uses TRBV7-9 and TRBJ1-1; maybe TRBD1 (6 bases). Trimming took off 4 bases at V and 0 bases at J, with 12 bases between the two ends. Germline CDR1 and CDR2: SEHNR and FQNEAQ (reference sequence). This CDR3 contains 15 residues. The CDR3 reads CASSSVGDMNTEAFF. In DNA, the CDR3 is TGTGCCAGCAGCTCAGTAGGGGACATGAACACTGAAGCTTTCTTT.

This chain links TRBV4-1 with TRBJ2-7; no reliable D call. The CDR3 has 13 residues. The V end lost 3 bases, the J end lost 6 bases, and 12 bases lay between the germline ends. Germline loops: CDR1 MGHRA, CDR2 YSYEKL. In DNA form, the CDR3 reads TGCGCCAGCAGCCAGATAGGGCTATCCGAGCAGTACTTC. This sequence encodes CASSQIGLSEQYF.

Comments on this clone: Other nucleotide sequences in the sample specify the same CDR3. The J gene is TRBJ1-1, the V gene TRBV25-1; D is unresolved. The V end was cut by 1 base, the J end by 5 bases, with 8 bases between. CDR1 and CDR2 from the germline V gene are MGHDK and SYGVNS. This CDR3 has 13 residues. In nucleotides, the CDR3 is TGTGCCAGCAGTGAATTGGGTGGAACTGAAGCTTTCTTT. Residues: CASSELGGTEAFF. The whole variable domain, remainder taken from reference TRBV25-1 and TRBJ1-1, is EADIYQTPRYLVIGTGKKITLECSQTMGHDKMYWYQQDPGMELHLIHYSYGVNSTEKGDLSSESTVSRIRTEHFPLTLESARPSHTSQYLCASSELGGTEAFFGQGTRLTVV.

The gene calls are TRBV5-4 and TRBJ2-3; D remains unclear. CDR1 SGHNT and CDR2 YYREEE come from the germline V gene (reference sequence). The V end lost 1 base, the J end lost 6 bases, and 6 bases lay between the germline ends. The CDR3 has 12 amino acids. CDR3 loop: CASSLNWDTQYF. As DNA, the CDR3 is TGTGCCAGCAGCTTGAACTGGGATACGCAGTATTTT.

The chain combines TRBV27 with TRBJ2-1, with TRBD2 identical over 7 bases. CDR1 MNHEY and CDR2 SMNVEV come from the germline V gene (reference sequence). CDR3 length: 15 amino acids. With V trimmed by 8 bases and J by 2 bases, 9 bases remained unmatched. The CDR3 spells CASGYREDPYNEQFF. CDR3 in DNA: TGTGCCAGCGGGTATCGGGAGGACCCCTACAATGAGCAGTTCTTC.

This chain links TRBV5-6 with TRBJ2-7; D is ambiguous. Germline V gives CDR1 SGHDT, CDR2 YYEEEE. This CDR3 spans 14 amino acids. V was cut by 0 bases and J by 5 bases, with 12 bases left in between. CDR3 residues: CASSLVTVPHEQYF. In DNA form, the CDR3 reads TGTGCCAGCAGCTTGGTGACGGTGCCACACGAGCAGTACTTC.

In its sample, this clone was seen a few times. The chain links TRBV4-1 to TRBJ2-7; D uncertain. V dropped 4 bases and J dropped 3 bases, with 10 bases sitting between them. Germline V gene sequence: CDR1 MGHRA, CDR2 YSYEKL. The CDR3 runs 13 residues. The chain's CDR3 is CASSRPNGYEQYF. For the CDR3, the DNA is TGCGCCAGCAGCCGTCCGAACGGCTACGAGCAGTACTTC.

The V and J genes are TRBV10-3 and TRBJ2-5, with TRBD2 identical over 16 bases. Per germline, CDR1 ENHRY and CDR2 SYGVKD. Trimming cost V 0 bases and J 4 bases; bases outside gene matches: 8. The CDR3 contains 19 residues. CDR3 in DNA: TGTGCCATCAGTGAGTCCTCCGGGACTAGCGGGAGGGTCCCAGAGACCCAGTACTTC. Its translation: CAISESSGTSGRVPETQYF.

The J gene is TRBJ2-5, the V gene TRBV7-2; TRBD2 might be the D (6 bases). Trimming took 5 bases from V and 1 from J, leaving 11 bases between them. The germline gives CDR1 SGHTA, CDR2 FQGNSA. The CDR3 totals 14 residues. In DNA form, the CDR3 reads TGTGCCAGCAGCCCGCCCGGGGGCCAAGAGACCCAGTACTTC. Translation gives CASSPPGGQETQYF. Drawing the rest from reference TRBV7-2 and TRBJ2-5, the complete variable domain is GAGVSQSPSNKVTEKGKDVELRCDPISGHTALYWYRQSLGQGLEFLIYFQGNSAPDKSGLPSDRFSAERTGGSVSTLTIQRTQQEDSAVYLCASSPPGGQETQYFGPGTRLLVL.

This clone was counted a few times. The DNA for the CDR3 is TGTGCCAGCAGCTCCCCGGACAACTATGGCTACACCTTC. Amino acid sequence: CASSSPDNYGYTF. The rearrangement uses TRBV5-4 and TRBJ1-2, with D unclear. The CDR3 sequence is 13 residues long. Germline V gene data show CDR1 as SGHNT and CDR2 as YYREEE (reference sequence). Trimming took 3 bases from V and 2 from J, leaving 8 bases between them.

The rearrangement joins TRBV5-1 to TRBJ2-1; D is perhaps TRBD2 (5 bases). The CDR3 totals 15 residues. The ends were cut back, 4 bases at V and 1 base at J, with 12 bases in the middle. The germline V gene has CDR1 SGHRS and CDR2 YFSETQ. The CDR3 region is CASSQTGSSYNEQFF. Here the CDR3 DNA reads TGCGCCAGCAGCCAGACGGGGAGTTCCTACAATGAGCAGTTCTTC.

The rearrangement uses TRBV2 and TRBJ2-7, with a possible D match to TRBD1 (6 bases). This CDR3 has 15 residues. V was clipped by 1 base and J by 0 bases, with 10 bases between them. Germline lookup yields CDR1 SNHLY and CDR2 FYNNEI. This CDR3 is CASSEVRGHSYEQYF. DNA for the CDR3: TGTGCCAGCAGTGAAGTCAGGGGCCACTCCTACGAGCAGTACTTC. Full variable domain (remainder filled in from reference TRBV2 and TRBJ2-7): EPEVTQTPSHQVTQMGQEVILRCVPISNHLYFYWYRQILGQKVEFLVSFYNNEISEKSEIFDDQFSVERPDGSNFTLKIRSTKLEDSAMYFCASSEVRGHSYEQYFGPGTRLTVT.

Of note for this clone: This sample includes further DNA sequences coding for the same CDR3. CDR3 residues: CASSSNEKLFF. DNA of the CDR3: TGTGCCAGCAGCTCCAATGAAAAACTGTTTTTT. The chain recombines TRBV28 with TRBJ1-4, with unresolved D. The germline gives CDR1 MDHEN, CDR2 SYDVKM. The CDR3 length is 11 residues. Between the trimmed V and J ends, which lost 6 bases and 5 bases, there was a span of 4 bases.

The chain uses TRBV13 and TRBJ2-7; D is unresolved. Trimming stripped 1 base from V and 2 bases from J, with 6 bases between. The length of the CDR3 is 13 residues. Looked up from germline, CDR1 is PRHDT and CDR2 is FYEKMQ (reference sequence). The CDR3 region is CASSLVHAYEQYF. In DNA, the CDR3 is TGTGCCAGCAGCTTAGTCCACGCCTACGAGCAGTACTTC.

As to this clone: Other nucleotide sequences from this sample produce the same CDR3. V usage is TRBV29-1 and J usage is TRBJ2-6; D gene ambiguous. From germline, CDR1 is SQVTM and CDR2 ANQGSEA. The CDR3 length is 12 residues. Trimming stripped 6 bases from V and 0 bases from J, with 3 bases between. CDR3 sequence reads: CSVDSGANVLTF. CDR3 sequence (DNA): TGCAGCGTGGACTCTGGGGCCAACGTCCTGACTTTC.

This clone was observed a handful of times. The chain has TRBV30 and TRBJ1-5, with D hard to call. This CDR3 comprises 13 residues. V shed 1 base and J shed 4 bases, with 8 bases lying between them. Per germline, CDR1 GTSNPN and CDR2 SVGIG (reference sequence). DNA for the CDR3: TGTGCCTGGAGTGATTCCAGGAATCAGCCCCAGCATTTT. It is translated as CAWSDSRNQPQHF.

The chain recombines TRBV4-1 with TRBJ2-1; D gene uncertain. V was cut by 0 bases and J by 3 bases, with 6 bases left in between. The CDR3 is made up of 14 amino acids. Germline V CDR1 and CDR2: MGHRA, YSYEKL. In DNA, the CDR3 is TGCGCCAGCAGCCAAGATGGTAGCTACAATGAGCAGTTCTTC. This encodes CASSQDGSYNEQFF.

The V and J genes are TRBV6-1 and TRBJ2-7; D could derive from TRBD1 or TRBD2 (6 bases each). The CDR3 is 13 amino acids. Germline V gene data show CDR1 as MNHNS and CDR2 as SASEGT. With 8 bases removed from V and 1 base from J, the gap between germline ends came to 12 bases. Here the CDR3 reads CASPGGQSYEQYF. In nucleotides, the CDR3 is TGTGCCAGCCCCGGGGGACAATCCTACGAGCAGTACTTC.

On this clone itself: Other DNA sequences from this sample encode an identical CDR3 as well. The chain employs TRBV7-9 and TRBJ2-2, with 8 bases aligning to TRBD1. The germline V gene has CDR1 SEHNR and CDR2 FQNEAQ (reference sequence). V trimming: 5 bases; J trimming: 4 bases; junction bases outside the gene matches: 9. The CDR3 is 16 amino acids. CDR3 nucleotide sequence: TGTGCCAGCAGCCTCCTAGGTACAGGGGGCACCGGGGAGCTGTTTTTT. This gives the protein CASSLLGTGGTGELFF.

The chain joins TRBV19 to TRBJ2-7; D is perhaps TRBD2 (6 bases). Germline assignment: CDR1 LNHDA and CDR2 SQIVND (reference sequence). The CDR3 length is 12 residues. V gave up 11 bases and J gave up 5 bases, with 16 bases separating them. The CDR3 DNA is TGTGCCTCCAAAGGAGGGTTCCACGAGCAGTACTTC. Encoded protein: CASKGGFHEQYF.

This chain connects TRBV5-6 to TRBJ1-2; no clear D. CDR1 and CDR2 from the germline V gene are SGHDT and YYEEEE. This CDR3 region has 12 residues. V was cut by 4 bases and J by 3 bases, with 7 bases left in between. CDR3 amino acids: CASSADDYGYTF. CDR3 sequence (DNA): TGTGCCAGCAGCGCCGACGACTATGGCTACACCTTC.

The CDR3 DNA reads as TGTGCCAGTAGTCTCCCACGGAAGGGCGGTGAAAAACTGTTTTTT. Its protein is CASSLPRKGGEKLFF. The V gene is TRBV19, the J gene TRBJ1-4, with unresolved D. Trimming shortened V by 5 bases and J by 7 bases, and 17 bases separated the two germline ends. From germline, CDR1 is LNHDA and CDR2 SQIVND (reference sequence). The CDR3 totals 15 residues.

The chain is built from TRBV5-1 and TRBJ2-7; D is possibly TRBD1 (6 bases). Trimming took 2 bases from V and 5 from J, leaving 11 bases between them. Germline V lookup: CDR1 SGHRS, CDR2 YFSETQ. The CDR3 is 13 amino acids. DNA for the CDR3: TGCGCCAGCAGCTTCTCAGGGGAGAACGAGCAGTACTTC. Translated, it gives CASSFSGENEQYF. The complete variable domain, with remaining parts taken from reference TRBV5-1 and TRBJ2-7, reads KAGVTQTPRYLIKTRGQQVTLSCSPISGHRSVSWYQQTPGQGLQFLFEYFSETQRNKGNFPGRFSGRQFSNSRSEMNVSTLELGDSALYLCASSFSGENEQYFGPGTRLTVT.

Here the CDR3 reads CASSLEAGGDNEQFF. The CDR3, as DNA: TGTGCCAGCAGCTTAGAAGCGGGGGGGGACAATGAGCAGTTCTTC. The gene calls are TRBV7-6 and TRBJ2-1; 10 positions match TRBD2. V lost 1 base, J lost 5 bases, and 2 bases stayed unmatched. The CDR3 is 15 residues long. Looked up from germline, CDR1 is SGHVS and CDR2 is FNYEAQ.

The chain joins TRBV6-5 to TRBJ1-4; D possibly corresponds to TRBD1 (5 bases). V dropped 4 bases and J dropped 12 bases, with 15 bases sitting between them. Germline lookup yields CDR1 MNHEY and CDR2 SVGAGI. The CDR3 totals 13 residues. The CDR3 DNA sequence: TGTGCCAGCAGTTTCGGACCGTTAGGGGAACTGTTTTTT. This encodes CASSFGPLGELFF.

This chain connects TRBV6-5 to TRBJ2-7; TRBD2 might be the D (6 bases). Trimming removed 0 bases from V and 3 bases from J, with 12 bases in between. This CDR3 is built from 15 residues. Germline V gives CDR1 MNHEY, CDR2 SVGAGI. The CDR3 nucleotides are TGTGCCAGCAGTTACTCGGGAGGTTCCAACTACGAGCAGTACTTC. This translates into CASSYSGGSNYEQYF.

The chain couples TRBV28 to TRBJ2-7, with D tentatively TRBD1 (6 bases). Trimming cost V 3 bases and J 2 bases, with 14 bases left between them. Per the germline V gene, CDR1 is MDHEN and CDR2 is SYDVKM. The CDR3 runs to 15 residues. CDR3 in amino acids: CASSFATGTTYEQYF. CDR3 DNA sequence: TGTGCCAGCAGTTTCGCAACCGGGACAACCTACGAGCAGTACTTC.